This section outlines one T cell receptor beta chain sequence together with its context. The source of the sample is a study of blood T cell repertoires in COVID-19. Study summary: Whether acute or convalescent, the COVID-19 samples came from the United States, Italy and Spain.

Participant reports of clinical history set cohort assignment. Original methodology: Counts of nucleated cells, estimated from reference gene primer amplification, were obtained. Measured with immunoSEQ multiplex PCR; TCRdb has only the in-frame clones, and not every one. From that table come the V and J calls and clone size; the DNA was used to work out D and trimming. This table has fewer than 350,000 clones, about nine tenths appearing once. This CDR3 region has 13 residues. Trimming shortened V by 6 bases and J by 2 bases, and 12 bases separated the two germline ends. From germline, CDR1 is SGHNT and CDR2 YYREEE (reference sequence).

The gene calls are TRBV5-4 and TRBJ2-7; no reliable D call. Sequencing was performed on PBMCs or T cells enriched from blood (not recorded which). The sequence was collected from a woman between 35 and 50 years old with acute COVID-19. The CDR3 coding sequence is TGTGCCAGCACCACACGAGGTACCTACGAGCAGTACTTC. It yields the protein CASTTRGTYEQYF.